This T cell receptor (beta chain) was captured by sequencing in a study of OX40 agonist ivuxolimab in advanced cancers. Turning to the study itself: Under the entry rules, prior anti-PD-1, anti-PD-L1 or anti-CTLA-4 therapy was allowed, and roughly 43% had some.

Regarding this clone: The antigen remains unidentified.

Assay used: immunoSEQ multiplex PCR; TCRdb lists only in-frame clones, some missing. This table has fewer than 65,000 clones, about 90% appearing once. CDR1 and CDR2 (germline): SSHAT, FNYEAQ (reference sequence). The V end lost 8 bases, the J end lost 1 base, and 11 bases lay between the germline ends. The CDR3 consists of 14 residues. Notes on the study in general: CD4+ T cells averaged fewer expanded clones than CD8+ T cells. Normalized T-cell clonal expansion was also low in some nonresponders. Not determined was the antigen specificity of the expanded peripheral T cells.

The chain couples TRBV7-7 to TRBJ2-2; the D is unclear. Source: CD4+ or CD8+ T cells sorted from blood, taken in a trial of the OX40 agonist ivuxolimab. The TCR originated in an adult with an advanced solid tumor such as melanoma, head and neck, liver or kidney cancer. The CDR3 region is CASARLLNTGELFF. CDR3 bases: TGTGCCAGCGCTCGGCTATTGAACACCGGGGAGCTGTTTTTT. The variable domain in full, with the rest retrieved from reference TRBV7-7 and TRBJ2-2, is GAGVSQSPRYKVTKRGQDVTLRCDPISSHATLYWYQQALGQGPEFLTYFNYEAQPDKSGLPSDRFSAERPEGSISTLTIQRTEQRDSAMYRCASARLLNTGELFFGEGSRLTVL.